There are a few counts of the clone carrying this T cell receptor (beta chain). This specimen belongs to a study of blood T cell repertoires in COVID-19. Study-level background: The origin of the acute and convalescent COVID-19 samples was the United States, Italy and Spain. The cDNA or gDNA used as material had been derived from T cells, B-cell-depleted T cells, or PBMCs.

Measured with immunoSEQ multiplex PCR; TCRdb has only the in-frame clones, and not every one. The table lists fewer than 350,000 clones, roughly 88% of them singletons, with roughly 9% in the top ten. V gave up 7 bases and J gave up 7 bases; unmatched junction bases: 9. There are 13 residues in the CDR3. Germline CDR1 and CDR2: LNHDA and SQIVND (reference sequence). The sample was peripheral blood. The TCR originated in a man in his late teens or twenties with active or convalescent COVID-19. V gene TRBV19 combines with J gene TRBJ1-1, with 7 positions matching TRBD1. The CDR3 DNA reads TGTGCCAGTAATACAGGGGACCACCTTGAAGCTTTCTTT. Amino acid sequence: CASNTGDHLEAFF.